This T cell receptor (beta chain) was identified in a study of response to subunit inactivated influenza vaccine. Study results and caveats: Every seasonal influenza vaccination brings in few new T cells, the authors suggested.

The V end lost 5 bases, the J end lost 3 bases, and 17 bases lay between the germline ends. CDR3 length: 16 residues. The V gene's germline CDR1 is SGHVS and CDR2 FQNEAQ. On this clonotype itself: Its antigen is unidentified.

Via MiXCR, TCRdb re-called the RT-PCR reads, giving one row per CDR3 protein. The data hold more than 600,000 distinct CDR3 sequences, with less than 20% observed a single time. Sequencing was performed on PBMCs from blood, taken more than 4 days after vaccination. The rearrangement joins TRBV7-8 to TRBJ1-5; D is uncertain. This TCR was sampled from a man aged 50-59 years who received an inactivated influenza vaccine. The CDR3 coding sequence is TGTGCCAGCAGCCCCTTGTGGGAGCGGGACAATCAGCCCCAGCATTTT. Encoded protein: CASSPLWERDNQPQHF.